The 30 T cell receptor beta chains below come from one sample, sequenced in a study of cytomegalovirus exposure and HLA in healthy donors. Some clones are missing from TCRdb's copy, which holds only in-frame ones; the method was immunoSEQ multiplex PCR. The table shows just under 150,000 clones, with around 90% occurring only once. Material for sequencing was PBMCs. These receptors were taken from a man between 18 and 35 years old in good health and CMV-seropositive.

The rearrangement uses TRBV7-2 and TRBJ2-5; TRBD2 aligns across 12 bases. The CDR3 covers 14 residues. The germline V gene encodes CDR1 SGHTA and CDR2 FQGNSA. V trimming: 5 bases; J trimming: 4 bases; junction bases outside the gene matches: 2. The CDR3 loop is CASSRGLAGETQYF. DNA of the CDR3: TGTGCCAGCAGCCGGGGACTAGCGGGAGAGACCCAGTACTTC.

This rearrangement joins TRBV6-5 to TRBJ1-5; D uncertain. V lost 2 bases, J lost 2 bases, and 4 bases lay in between. The V gene's germline CDR1 is MNHEY and CDR2 SVGAGI. The length of the CDR3 is 13 residues. The CDR3 protein is CASSYGGNQPQHF. The CDR3 nucleotides read TGTGCCAGCAGTTACGGAGGCAATCAGCCCCAGCATTTT.

The chain has TRBV25-1 and TRBJ1-6, with D possibly TRBD1 on 5 matching bases. The CDR3 totals 12 residues. Germline V gene lookup returns CDR1 MGHDK and CDR2 SYGVNS. V was cut by 3 bases and J by 8 bases, with 5 bases left in between. For the CDR3, the DNA is TGTGCCAGCAGTGAGACAGATTCACCCCTCCACTTT. Translated, it gives CASSETDSPLHF.

The chain carries TRBV7-9 and TRBJ1-6; D is perhaps TRBD1 (6 bases). The CDR3 loop spans 15 amino acids. V lost 1 base and J 7 bases, leaving 11 bases between the germline ends. The V gene's germline CDR1 is SEHNR and CDR2 FQNEAQ (reference sequence). The DNA of the CDR3 is TGTGCCAGCAGCTTAGACAGGGTTCAGAATTCACCCCTCCACTTT. This encodes CASSLDRVQNSPLHF.

In DNA form, the CDR3 reads TGTGCCAGTAGGATGACAGGGGGAGGTGAAAAACTGTTTTTT. It specifies CASRMTGGGEKLFF. The chain is built from TRBV19 and TRBJ1-4; 9 bases match TRBD1. Germline CDR1 and CDR2: LNHDA and SQIVND (reference sequence). This CDR3 has 14 amino acids. Trimming took 6 bases from V and 7 from J; bases not matched to a gene: 6.

The chain carries TRBV15 and TRBJ1-6; TRBD1 agrees at 7 bases. J gave up 7 bases and V 4 bases, and 7 bases lay outside the gene matches. CDR1 and CDR2 from the germline V gene are LNHNV and YYDKDF (reference sequence). The CDR3 totals 15 residues. The CDR3: CATSTGRGRNSPLHF. The CDR3 nucleotides read TGTGCCACCAGCACCGGCAGGGGGAGAAATTCACCCCTCCACTTT.

The V gene is TRBV30, the J gene TRBJ1-1; possibly TRBD1 for D (6 bases). Trimming removed 0 bases from V and 0 bases from J, with 8 bases in between. CDR3 length: 14 residues. Germline V gene data show CDR1 as GTSNPN and CDR2 as SVGIG (reference sequence). CDR3 sequence reads: CAWSVGTLNTEAFF. The CDR3 bases are TGTGCCTGGAGTGTAGGGACACTGAACACTGAAGCTTTCTTT.

The chain has TRBV30 and TRBJ1-6; 7 positions match TRBD1. V gave up 3 bases and J gave up 8 bases; unmatched junction bases: 4. CDR1 is GTSNPN, CDR2 SVGIG, per germline (reference sequence). The CDR3 runs to 13 residues. The CDR3 loop is CAWRATGDSPLHF. For the CDR3, the DNA is TGTGCCTGGAGGGCTACAGGGGATTCACCCCTCCACTTT.

The chain carries TRBV7-6 and TRBJ2-7; TRBD1 might be the D (7 bases). Per germline, CDR1 SGHVS and CDR2 FNYEAQ. The length of the CDR3 is 14 residues. The V end lost 5 bases, the J end lost 2 bases, and 13 bases lay between the germline ends. CDR3: CASSRGTDPYEQYF. As DNA, the CDR3 is TGTGCCAGCAGCCGCGGGACAGATCCCTACGAGCAGTACTTC.

The V call is TRBV23-1, the J call TRBJ2-5; no clear D gene. TRBV23-1 belongs to the ORF category, with a function that is uncertain. The length of the CDR3 is 18 residues. V was pared by 2 bases and J by 5 bases, with 24 bases between. CDR3 in DNA: TGCGCCAGCAGTCAAACCTTGGATGATTTCGAGACACGGGAGACCCAGTACTTC. It is translated as CASSQTLDDFETRETQYF.

The chain is built from TRBV7-2 and TRBJ2-7, with 7 bases identical to TRBD1. CDR1 SGHTA and CDR2 FQGNSA come from the germline V gene. V shed 3 bases, J shed 6 bases, and the junction held 5 bases outside the gene matches. CDR3 length: 13 amino acids. CDR3 sequence reads: CASSFRQGAEQYF. CDR3 DNA sequence: TGTGCCAGCAGCTTCCGACAGGGAGCCGAGCAGTACTTC.

V is TRBV5-1 and J is TRBJ1-4, with D possibly being TRBD1 (6 bases). This CDR3 has 15 amino acids. Germline-derived CDR1 and CDR2 are SGHRS and YFSETQ. The V gene lost 1 base and the J gene lost 6 bases, with 13 bases spanning the gap. CDR3 nucleotide sequence: TGCGCCAGCAGCTTGAAGGGGGAACCAGATGAAAAACTGTTTTTT. Translated, it gives CASSLKGEPDEKLFF.

J is TRBJ2-5 and V is TRBV25-1; 7 bases agree with TRBD2. From germline, CDR1 is MGHDK and CDR2 SYGVNS. The V gene end was trimmed by 5 bases and the J gene end by 4 bases; junction bases not matched to a gene: 4. The CDR3 runs 13 residues. The CDR3 DNA reads TGTGCCAGCAGTTGGGCTAGCGGAGAGACCCAGTACTTC. It yields the protein CASSWASGETQYF.

The genes are TRBV28 and TRBJ2-3; 8 bases match TRBD2. The junction had 9 bases not matched to a gene; V was cut back by 7 bases and J by 3 bases. CDR1 and CDR2 (germline): MDHEN, SYDVKM. The length of the CDR3 is 15 residues. CDR3 region: CASTRGRLRTDTQYF. CDR3 sequence (DNA): TGTGCCAGCACCCGCGGGAGGCTGAGGACAGATACGCAGTATTTT.

The genes are TRBV11-2 and TRBJ1-2; no firm D call. The CDR3 is 14 residues long. Trimming left V 0 bases short and J 5 bases short, with 10 bases between. CDR1 and CDR2 (germline): SGHAT, FQNNGV. CDR3 nucleotides: TGTGCCAGCAGCTTAGAGGCCGGAGCATATGGCTACACCTTC. Protein product: CASSLEAGAYGYTF.

The genes are TRBV19 and TRBJ1-2; TRBD1 matches at 8 bases. This CDR3 spans 14 amino acids. V was clipped by 9 bases and J by 0 bases; unmatched bases: 6. Germline V gives CDR1 LNHDA, CDR2 SQIVND (reference sequence). CDR3 region: CASQNRGTNYGYTF. The CDR3 DNA sequence: TGTGCCAGCCAGAACAGGGGGACTAACTATGGCTACACCTTC. Supplemented by reference TRBV19 and TRBJ1-2, the full variable domain reads DGGITQSPKYLFRKEGQNVTLSCEQNLNHDAMYWYRQDPGQGLRLIYYSQIVNDFQKGDIAEGYSVSREKKESFPLTVTSAQKNPTAFYLCASQNRGTNYGYTFGSGTRLTVV.

The J gene is TRBJ1-1, the V gene TRBV5-1, with 10 bases matching TRBD1. Germline loops: CDR1 SGHRS, CDR2 YFSETQ. With 2 bases clipped from V and 0 bases from J, the junction kept 1 base outside the gene matches. The CDR3 has 15 residues. The CDR3 coding sequence is TGCGCCAGCAGCTTCGGGACAGGGGTGAACACTGAAGCTTTCTTT. Translation: CASSFGTGVNTEAFF.

The rearrangement uses TRBV19 and TRBJ1-1; weak D call: TRBD1 (5 bases). Germline loops: CDR1 LNHDA, CDR2 SQIVND (reference sequence). There are 15 residues in the CDR3. Between the trimmed V and J ends, which lost 5 bases and 3 bases, there was a span of 16 bases. CDR3 DNA: TGTGCCAGTAGTCTCGGGGGGGACGGGTACACTGAAGCTTTCTTT. Translation gives CASSLGGDGYTEAFF. The full variable domain, its missing parts supplied by reference TRBV19 and TRBJ1-1, is DGGITQSPKYLFRKEGQNVTLSCEQNLNHDAMYWYRQDPGQGLRLIYYSQIVNDFQKGDIAEGYSVSREKKESFPLTVTSAQKNPTAFYLCASSLGGDGYTEAFFGQGTRLTVV.

This rearrangement joins TRBV27 to TRBJ2-2; TRBD1 is a possible D gene (6 bases). This CDR3 contains 16 residues. V lost 6 bases to trimming and J lost 2 bases, with 16 bases between them. Germline V gene lookup returns CDR1 MNHEY and CDR2 SMNVEV (reference sequence). In nucleotides, the CDR3 is TGTGCCAGCAGCCGATCCTCCGGGACAAACACCGGGGAGCTGTTTTTT. Translation gives CASSRSSGTNTGELFF.

In regard to this clone: This specimen includes other DNA sequences encoding the same CDR3. V and J are TRBV18 and TRBJ2-5; tentatively, D is TRBD2 (6 bases). Trimming removed 2 bases at V and 5 bases at J, with 9 bases between. The CDR3 spans 13 residues. CDR1 is KGHSH, CDR2 LQKENI, per germline. The CDR3: CASSPGRGETQYF. The CDR3 coding sequence is TGTGCCAGCTCACCAGGTCGGGGGGAGACCCAGTACTTC.

This clone appeared a single time. The chain carries TRBV29-1 and TRBJ1-4, with TRBD1 matching 8 bases. The CDR3 has 14 residues. After removal of 3 bases from V and 8 bases from J, the junction contained 8 bases not matched to a gene. Germline lookup yields CDR1 SQVTM and CDR2 ANQGSEA. The CDR3 region is CSVEETGEGEKLFF. The CDR3 DNA reads as TGCAGCGTTGAGGAGACAGGGGAAGGAGAAAAACTGTTTTTT.

This clone is a singleton in its sample. The chain has TRBV7-9 and TRBJ1-2; 7 nucleotides agree with TRBD1. Germline V gene data show CDR1 as SEHNR and CDR2 as FQNEAQ (reference sequence). V lost 5 bases and J lost 1; bases outside the gene matches: 7. The CDR3 extends over 15 amino acids. Written as DNA, the CDR3 is TGTGCCAGCAGCCAACAGGGGACTGTTAACTATGGCTACACCTTC. Translated: CASSQQGTVNYGYTF. Full variable domain (outside the CDR3, taken from reference TRBV7-9 and TRBJ1-2): DTGVSQNPRHKITKRGQNVTFRCDPISEHNRLYWYRQTLGQGPEFLTYFQNEAQLEKSRLLSDRFSAERPKGSFSTLEIQRTEQGDSAMYLCASSQQGTVNYGYTFGSGTRLTVV.

V is TRBV6-6 and J is TRBJ1-4; TRBD1 might be the D (5 bases). In germline, CDR1 is MNHNY, CDR2 SVGAGI (reference sequence). CDR3 length: 12 residues. V lost 6 bases, J lost 8 bases, and 10 bases lay in between. Written as DNA, the CDR3 is TGTGCCAGCAGCACAAGGGGAGAAAAACTGTTTTTT. Encoded protein: CASSTRGEKLFF.

This chain joins TRBV21-1 and TRBJ1-6; the table's TRBD1 call for D was not verified on the DNA. TRBV21-1 is a documented pseudogene. The CDR3 runs to 13 residues. In DNA form, the CDR3 reads TGTGCCAGACAGAGCTCCTATAATTCACCCCTCCACTTT. This encodes CARQSSYNSPLHF.

The chain employs TRBV5-4 and TRBJ1-1, with D tentatively TRBD1 (5 bases). V was cut by 0 bases and J by 4 bases, with 10 bases left in between. Germline V lookup: CDR1 SGHNT, CDR2 YYREEE (reference sequence). The CDR3 totals 14 residues. The CDR3 loop is CASSLGGRGTEAFF. CDR3 in DNA: TGTGCCAGCAGCTTGGGAGGGAGGGGCACTGAAGCTTTCTTT. Filled out from reference TRBV5-4 and TRBJ1-1, the complete variable domain reads ETGVTQSPTHLIKTRGQQVTLRCSSQSGHNTVSWYQQALGQGPQFIFQYYREEENGRGNFPPRFSGLQFPNYSSELNVNALELDDSALYLCASSLGGRGTEAFFGQGTRLTVV.

The chain links TRBV4-1 to TRBJ1-5; D is uncertain. CDR1 is MGHRA and CDR2 is YSYEKL in the germline V gene. The CDR3 length is 18 residues. V lost 4 bases and J lost 3, with 22 bases in between. CDR3 sequence reads: CASSRHISEGSDNQPQHF. The DNA for the CDR3 is TGCGCCAGCAGCCGCCATATTTCGGAGGGAAGCGACAATCAGCCCCAGCATTTT.

This chain joins TRBV10-3 and TRBJ2-7; a possible D gene is TRBD1 (6 bases). CDR1 and CDR2 from the germline V gene are ENHRY and SYGVKD. This CDR3 spans 14 amino acids. Trimming stripped 1 base from V and 5 bases from J, with 12 bases between. For the CDR3, the DNA is TGTGCCATCAGTGAGTACAGGGTCTCGGACGAGCAGTACTTC. Protein sequence: CAISEYRVSDEQYF.

This clone showed up just a few times. The same CDR3 also results from other DNA sequences found in this sample. V and J are TRBV5-4 and TRBJ1-5, with D maybe TRBD1 (5 bases). There are 13 residues in the CDR3. CDR1 is SGHNT, CDR2 YYREEE, per germline (reference sequence). V was pared by 2 bases and J by 4 bases, with 7 bases between. The CDR3 DNA reads TGTGCCAGCAGCTTAGACAGTAATCAGCCCCAGCATTTT. Amino acid sequence: CASSLDSNQPQHF.

A few counts support this clone. V usage is TRBV10-1 and J usage is TRBJ1-1, with 7 bases that match TRBD1. Trimming removed 3 bases from V and 0 bases from J; junction bases left unmatched: 4. Germline CDR1 WNHNN, CDR2 SYGVQD (reference sequence). The CDR3 totals 15 residues. The CDR3 DNA reads as TGCGCCAGCAGTGAAGGGACAGATTTGAACACTGAAGCTTTCTTT. It yields the protein CASSEGTDLNTEAFF.

V gene TRBV19 combines with J gene TRBJ1-5; no reliable D call. The V and J ends lost 8 bases and 4 bases respectively, with 21 bases between them. Looked up from germline, CDR1 is LNHDA and CDR2 is SQIVND (reference sequence). The CDR3 runs to 16 residues. In nucleotides, the CDR3 is TGTGCCAGTCCTACCCCGGGATCCCTCACAAATCAGCCCCAGCATTTT. It yields the protein CASPTPGSLTNQPQHF.